A single count supports the clone carrying this T cell receptor beta chain. A much bigger clone sits one base away, suggesting this may be a read error. TCRdb reprocessed the reads with MiXCR, giving one entry per CDR3 protein. Here the sample spans under 300,000 distinct CDR3 sequences, 29% being singletons. These data belong to a study of kidney transplant recipient with SARS-CoV-2 infection. This CDR3 has 17 amino acids. Material: a blood sample, obtained at baseline and on roughly day 120 from a kidney transplant recipient. The receptor was derived from a male patient in his thirties who had COVID-19 and was a kidney transplant recipient. Some T cells may have originated in the graft donor. The gene calls are TRBV7-1 and TRBJ1-2, with D unresolved. TRBV7-1 is assigned to the ORF class and has an uncertain function. The CDR3 sequence is CASSFANHEGKTYGCTF. The CDR3 DNA follows: TGTGCCAGCAGCTTTGCAAATCACGAGGGAAAGACCTATGGCTGCACCTTC.